This T cell receptor beta chain was identified in a study of metastatic and nonmetastatic thyroid tumors. Looking at the study overall: The comparison covered peripheral blood and tumor or nodule tissue in malignant and benign thyroid patients. Study-wide points: Reported TCR beta diversity, measured in blood and tumor, was significantly higher for malignant thyroid tumors than for benign nodules.

The CDR3 consists of 13 residues. In germline, CDR1 is MGHRA, CDR2 YSYEKL. V lost 1 base to trimming and J lost 6 bases, with 10 bases between them. TCRdb reanalyzed the PCR reads with MiXCR. The data show approximately 38,000 clones, roughly 27% seen once. As concerns this clone: Its target is unknown.

Each patient went into thyroid surgery without having received any treatment. This chain uses TRBV4-1 with TRBJ2-7, with D hard to call. The receptor was derived from a female donor with papillary thyroid cancer or a benign thyroid nodule (not recorded which). Some clones in this sample may be carry-over from other donors' samples. Sequencing was done on a sample of blood. In DNA form, the CDR3 reads TGCGCCAGCAGCCAAGTTCCCCGTGGCGAGCAGTACTTC. Protein: CASSQVPRGEQYF.